This T cell receptor (beta chain) stems from a study of Ad26.COV2.S vaccination and SARS-CoV-2 variants. Study-wide context: Vaccine-arm donor from the placebo-controlled COV1001 Ad26.COV2.S trial.

The CDR3 sequence is 16 residues long. With 4 bases removed from V and 1 base from J, the gap between germline ends came to 14 bases. CDR1 is LGHNA, CDR2 YSLEER, per germline. Comment on this clone: Its antigen is currently unknown.

Study observations and caveats: For non-spike TCRs, breadth in vaccine recipients resembled that in placebo recipients. Estimates derived from TCR breadth and depth analyses may have underestimated total T cell responses.

Treatment meaning: over 15 received Ad26.COV2.S at low or high dose, single or two shots; roughly 5 received placebo; per-sample allocation not given. Samples came from day 63 after the first vaccine or placebo injection. The study used a vaccine consisting of an Ad26 vector that expressed Wuhan-strain SARS-CoV-2 spike. TCRdb keeps only in-frame clones here, not all; method: immunoSEQ multiplex PCR. The data show fewer than 800,000 clones, with roughly 90% seen just once and approximately 1.5% held by the top ten. This specimen was peripheral blood, taken in a trial of Ad26.COV2.S vaccine versus placebo. This TCR came from a person between 18 and 65 years old who received the Ad26.COV2.S COVID-19 vaccine or a placebo. The chain has TRBV4-3 and TRBJ1-3, with D unclear. Here the CDR3 reads CASSPDPGRSGNTIYF. The CDR3 DNA sequence: TGCGCCAGCAGCCCCGATCCAGGCAGGTCTGGAAACACCATATATTTT.